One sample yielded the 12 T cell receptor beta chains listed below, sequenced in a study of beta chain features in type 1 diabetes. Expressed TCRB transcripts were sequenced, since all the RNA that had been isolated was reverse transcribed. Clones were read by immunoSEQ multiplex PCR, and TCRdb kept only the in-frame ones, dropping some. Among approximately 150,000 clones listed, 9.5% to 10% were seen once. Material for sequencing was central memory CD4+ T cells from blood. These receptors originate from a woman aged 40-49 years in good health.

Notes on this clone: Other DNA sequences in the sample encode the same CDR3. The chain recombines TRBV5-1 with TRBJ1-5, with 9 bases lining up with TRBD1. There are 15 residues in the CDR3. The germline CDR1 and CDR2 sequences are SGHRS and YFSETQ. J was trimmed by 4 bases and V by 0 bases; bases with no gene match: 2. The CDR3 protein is CASSLGTGENQPQHF. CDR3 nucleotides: TGCGCCAGCAGCTTGGGGACAGGGGAAAATCAGCCCCAGCATTTT.

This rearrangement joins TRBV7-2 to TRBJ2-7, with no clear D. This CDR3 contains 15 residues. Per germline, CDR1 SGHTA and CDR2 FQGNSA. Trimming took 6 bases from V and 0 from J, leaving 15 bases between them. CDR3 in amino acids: CASSPGGRLSYEQYF. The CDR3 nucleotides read TGTGCCAGCAGTCCCGGCGGCCGGCTCTCCTACGAGCAGTACTTC. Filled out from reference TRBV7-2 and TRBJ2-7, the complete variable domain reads GAGVSQSPSNKVTEKGKDVELRCDPISGHTALYWYRQSLGQGLEFLIYFQGNSAPDKSGLPSDRFSAERTGGSVSTLTIQRTQQEDSAVYLCASSPGGRLSYEQYFGPGTRLTVT.

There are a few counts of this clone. CDR3: CASSKRQGVPYEQYF. DNA for the CDR3: TGTGCCAGCAGCAAGAGACAGGGGGTCCCCTACGAGCAGTACTTC. The genes are TRBV21-1 and TRBJ2-7; TRBD1 was called by the table and not checked on the DNA. TRBV21-1 corresponds to a pseudogene. The CDR3 is made up of 15 amino acids.

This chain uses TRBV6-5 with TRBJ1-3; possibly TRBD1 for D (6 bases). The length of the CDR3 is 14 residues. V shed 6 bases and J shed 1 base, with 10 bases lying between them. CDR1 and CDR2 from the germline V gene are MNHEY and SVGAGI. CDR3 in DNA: TGTGCCAGCAGAAGGACAGTTTCTGGAAACACCATATATTTT. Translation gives CASRRTVSGNTIYF.

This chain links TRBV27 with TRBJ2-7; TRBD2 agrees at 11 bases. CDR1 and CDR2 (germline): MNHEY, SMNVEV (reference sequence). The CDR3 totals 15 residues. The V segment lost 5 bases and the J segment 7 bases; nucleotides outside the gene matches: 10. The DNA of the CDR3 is TGTGCCAGCAGTCTCGGGACTAGCGGACAGGGGGAGCAGTACTTC. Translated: CASSLGTSGQGEQYF.

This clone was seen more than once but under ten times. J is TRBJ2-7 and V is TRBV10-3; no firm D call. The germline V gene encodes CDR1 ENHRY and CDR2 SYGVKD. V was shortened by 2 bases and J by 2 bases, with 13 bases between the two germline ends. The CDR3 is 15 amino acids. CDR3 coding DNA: TGTGCCATCAGTGAGACATTTGGCGGAGCCTACGAGCAGTACTTC. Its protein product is CAISETFGGAYEQYF.

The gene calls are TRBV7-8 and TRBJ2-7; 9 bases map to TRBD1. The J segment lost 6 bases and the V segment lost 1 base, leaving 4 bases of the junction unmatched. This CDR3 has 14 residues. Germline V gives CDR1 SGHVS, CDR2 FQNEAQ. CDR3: CASSLGQGVGEQYF. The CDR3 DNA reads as TGTGCCAGCAGCTTAGGACAGGGGGTAGGCGAGCAGTACTTC. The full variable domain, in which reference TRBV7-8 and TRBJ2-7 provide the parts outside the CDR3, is GAGVSQSPRYKVAKRGQDVALRCDPISGHVSLFWYQQALGQGPEFLTYFQNEAQLDKSGLPSDRFFAERPEGSVSTLKIQRTQQEDSAVYLCASSLGQGVGEQYFGPGTRLTVT.

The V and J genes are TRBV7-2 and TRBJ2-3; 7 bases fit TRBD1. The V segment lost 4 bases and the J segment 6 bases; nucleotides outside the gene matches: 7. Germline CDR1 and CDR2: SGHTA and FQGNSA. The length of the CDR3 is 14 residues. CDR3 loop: CASSWRQGGDTQYF. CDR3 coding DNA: TGTGCCAGCAGCTGGAGACAGGGTGGTGATACGCAGTATTTT.

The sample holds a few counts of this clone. The CDR3 loop reads CAVGGGKFTEAFF. CDR3 nucleotide sequence: TGTGCCGTTGGGGGGGGCAAGTTTACTGAAGCTTTCTTT. This rearrangement joins TRBV10-3 to TRBJ1-1, with D maybe TRBD1 (6 bases). Germline V gene lookup returns CDR1 ENHRY and CDR2 SYGVKD. This CDR3 is 13 amino acids long. V was clipped by 11 bases and J by 5 bases, with 18 bases between them.

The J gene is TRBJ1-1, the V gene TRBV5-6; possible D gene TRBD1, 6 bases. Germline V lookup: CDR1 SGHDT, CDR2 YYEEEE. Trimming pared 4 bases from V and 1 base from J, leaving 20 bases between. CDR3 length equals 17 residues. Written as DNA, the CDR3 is TGTGCCAGCAGCGGGGGCCGCTGGGGAACTGAGAACACTGAAGCTTTCTTT. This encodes CASSGGRWGTENTEAFF.

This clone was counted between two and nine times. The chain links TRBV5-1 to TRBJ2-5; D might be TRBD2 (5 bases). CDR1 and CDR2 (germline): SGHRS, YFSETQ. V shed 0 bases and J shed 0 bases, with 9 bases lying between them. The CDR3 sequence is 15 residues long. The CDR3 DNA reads TGCGCCAGCAGCTTGGGACTGAGGGACCAAGAGACCCAGTACTTC. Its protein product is CASSLGLRDQETQYF.

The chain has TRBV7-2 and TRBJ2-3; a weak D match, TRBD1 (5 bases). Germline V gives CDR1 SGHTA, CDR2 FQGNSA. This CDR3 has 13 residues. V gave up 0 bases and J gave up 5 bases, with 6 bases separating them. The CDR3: CASSLAGEDTQYF. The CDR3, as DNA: TGTGCCAGCAGCTTAGCAGGGGAAGATACGCAGTATTTT.